These 29 T cell receptor beta chains originate from one sample sequenced in a study of blood T cell repertoires in COVID-19. Produced via immunoSEQ multiplex PCR; TCRdb's table is partial and in-frame only. Of 250,000 to 300,000 clones listed, about 88% are singletons. Source material: peripheral blood. These receptors all stem from a man aged 18 to 35 with active or convalescent COVID-19.

The rearrangement uses TRBV18 and TRBJ2-1, with 9 positions matching TRBD1. J was trimmed by 8 bases and V by 3 bases; bases with no gene match: 20. The CDR3 sequence is 19 residues long. Germline CDR1 is KGHSH and CDR2 is LQKENI. CDR3 in DNA: TGTGCCAGCTCACCTCTTTCAACGGGACAGGGAAAGGGGTCCCATGAGCAGTTCTTC. Translation: CASSPLSTGQGKGSHEQFF.

CDR3 in amino acids: CASSSWTSGLSYNEQFF. The CDR3 DNA reads TGTGCCAGCAGCTCCTGGACTAGCGGCCTCTCCTACAATGAGCAGTTCTTC. This chain uses TRBV11-2 with TRBJ2-1; TRBD2 agrees at 10 bases. The CDR3 extends over 17 amino acids. From germline, CDR1 is SGHAT and CDR2 FQNNGV. Trimming at V came to 4 bases and at J to 0 bases, leaving 6 bases not matched to a gene.

V gene TRBV27 combines with J gene TRBJ2-7, with D possibly being TRBD2 (5 bases). The CDR3 is made up of 13 amino acids. Trimming pared 2 bases from V and 3 bases from J, leaving 8 bases between. Germline loops: CDR1 MNHEY, CDR2 SMNVEV (reference sequence). The CDR3 loop is CASSLTAGYEQYF. DNA for the CDR3: TGTGCCAGCAGTTTAACCGCGGGCTACGAGCAGTACTTC.

There are a few counts of this clone. The chain employs TRBV9 and TRBJ1-3; D remains unclear. This CDR3 spans 15 amino acids. Trimming left V 2 bases short and J 8 bases short, with 17 bases between. Germline CDR1 and CDR2: SGDLS and YYNGEE. CDR3 residues: CASSVRGGEMDTIYF. Written as DNA, the CDR3 is TGTGCCAGCAGCGTGCGCGGCGGTGAGATGGACACCATATATTTT.

A single count supports this clone. The J gene is TRBJ1-1, the V gene TRBV28, with a possible D match to TRBD1 (5 bases). The CDR3 is made up of 11 amino acids. Germline CDR1 is MDHEN and CDR2 is SYDVKM. Trimming removed 8 bases from V and 11 bases from J, with 15 bases in between. The CDR3 DNA reads TGTGCCAGCTCTGGGGCCCTAGGGGCTTTCTTT. It is translated as CASSGALGAFF.

This clone has only one observation. The V gene is TRBV19, the J gene TRBJ1-3; 7 bases fit TRBD1. The germline gives CDR1 LNHDA, CDR2 SQIVND (reference sequence). This CDR3 has 15 residues. Trimming removed 3 bases from V and 3 bases from J; junction bases left unmatched: 5. In nucleotides, the CDR3 is TGTGCCAGTAGTATCGATGACAGGGATGGAAACACCATATATTTT. Encoded protein: CASSIDDRDGNTIYF.

This clone was seen a handful of times. This chain connects TRBV12-3 or TRBV12-4 to TRBJ1-6; possible D gene TRBD1, 5 bases. Trimming removed 3 bases at V and 10 bases at J, with 10 bases between. CDR3 size: 13 residues. CDR3 sequence: CASSLGEESPLHF. The CDR3, as DNA: TGTGCCAGCAGTTTGGGGGAGGAATCACCCCTCCACTTT.

The count of this clone is one. The rearrangement joins TRBV6-1 to TRBJ1-6, with D possibly TRBD1 on 5 matching bases. Germline CDR1 and CDR2: MNHNS and SASEGT. The length of the CDR3 is 13 residues. V shed 3 bases and J shed 10 bases, with 10 bases lying between them. The CDR3 loop is CASSETGGSPLHF. CDR3 in DNA: TGTGCCAGCAGTGAGACGGGGGGGTCACCCCTCCACTTT.

The chain uses TRBV6-5 and TRBJ1-6; 7 nucleotides line up with TRBD1. The length of the CDR3 is 14 residues. From germline, CDR1 is MNHEY and CDR2 SVGAGI. Trimming removed 6 bases from V and 7 bases from J; junction bases left unmatched: 6. In DNA form, the CDR3 reads TGTGCCAGCAGCAAGACAGGGATGAATTCACCCCTCCACTTT. Protein sequence: CASSKTGMNSPLHF.

The rearrangement uses TRBV11-2 and TRBJ2-3, with TRBD2 matching over 10 bases. The CDR3 runs 14 residues. CDR1 and CDR2 (germline): SGHAT, FQNNGV. The ends lost 7 bases at V and 4 bases at J; junction bases unmatched: 5. The CDR3 DNA is TGTGCCAGCAACAGCGGGGGGGCCGCAGATACGCAGTATTTT. Protein: CASNSGGAADTQYF.

In its sample, this clone was seen once. V and J are TRBV7-2 and TRBJ2-7; 7 nucleotides align to TRBD2. Germline CDR1 reads SGHTA; CDR2 reads FQGNSA. The junction had 8 bases not matched to a gene; V was cut back by 1 base and J by 2 bases. The CDR3 length is 16 residues. CDR3 coding DNA: TGTGCCAGCAGCTTAGAGGCGGGAGTAATCACCTACGAGCAGTACTTC. It specifies CASSLEAGVITYEQYF.

This clone showed up just once. CDR3 loop: CATSDGTPGQGPYNEQFF. The CDR3, as DNA: TGTGCCACCAGTGATGGGACCCCGGGACAGGGACCCTACAATGAGCAGTTCTTC. The chain has TRBV24-1 and TRBJ2-1, with 9 nucleotides matching TRBD1. Unmatched junction bases numbered 10, after V lost 3 bases and J lost 2 bases. The CDR3 sequence is 18 residues long. Germline values: CDR1 KGHDR, CDR2 SFDVKD.

V usage is TRBV16 and J usage is TRBJ1-1; 8 positions agree with TRBD1. CDR1 and CDR2 (germline): KGHSY, FQNENV. The V and J ends lost 4 bases and 8 bases, in that order; junction bases with no gene match: 9. This CDR3 comprises 14 residues. CDR3 protein: CASSLSRTGTEAFF. As DNA, the CDR3 is TGTGCCAGCAGCCTATCGAGGACAGGGACAGAAGCTTTCTTT.

The chain is built from TRBV20-1 and TRBJ2-3, with 10 bases identical to TRBD1. Germline lookup yields CDR1 DFQATT and CDR2 SNEGSKA (reference sequence). With V trimmed by 3 bases and J by 3 bases, 6 bases remained unmatched. The CDR3 is 15 amino acids. The CDR3 reads CSASTGQGGTDTQYF. CDR3 coding DNA: TGCAGTGCTAGTACCGGACAGGGGGGGACAGATACGCAGTATTTT.

This rearrangement joins TRBV7-2 to TRBJ1-5; 7 bases are shared with TRBD1. The V gene's germline CDR1 is SGHTA and CDR2 FQGNSA. V gave up 4 bases and J gave up 0 bases; unmatched junction bases: 3. The CDR3 spans 15 residues. The CDR3 region is CASSSGGNSNQPQHF. The CDR3 DNA sequence: TGTGCCAGCAGCTCAGGGGGGAATAGCAATCAGCCCCAGCATTTT.

The chain employs TRBV11-3 and TRBJ1-6, with 8 nucleotides matching TRBD1. J gave up 8 bases and V 5 bases, and 8 bases lay outside the gene matches. Germline values: CDR1 SGHNT, CDR2 YENEEA. The CDR3 is 15 amino acids. This CDR3 is CASSVQTGDDSPLHF. The CDR3 nucleotides read TGTGCCAGCAGCGTCCAGACAGGGGACGATTCACCCCTCCACTTT. Filled out from reference TRBV11-3 and TRBJ1-6, the complete variable domain reads EAGVVQSPRYKIIEKKQPVAFWCNPISGHNTLYWYLQNLGQGPELLIRYENEEAVDDSQLPKDRFSAERLKGVDSTLKIQPAELGDSAVYLCASSVQTGDDSPLHFGNGTRLTVT.

The V call is TRBV15, the J call TRBJ2-7, with no clear D. The CDR3 is 13 residues long. Germline lookup yields CDR1 LNHNV and CDR2 YYDKDF (reference sequence). Trimming removed 4 bases from V and 5 bases from J, with 12 bases in between. CDR3 residues: CATSTLRVNEQYF. The CDR3 DNA reads as TGTGCCACCAGCACCCTTCGGGTGAACGAGCAGTACTTC.

This chain joins TRBV24-1 and TRBJ1-2; possible D gene TRBD1, 6 bases. The germline CDR1 and CDR2 sequences are KGHDR and SFDVKD. The germline V and J ends were trimmed by 5 bases and 4 bases, with 10 bases remaining between them. The CDR3 sequence is 13 residues long. The CDR3 here is CATSGSGAYGYTF. CDR3 in DNA: TGTGCCACCAGTGGGTCAGGGGCCTATGGCTACACCTTC.

The chain employs TRBV2 and TRBJ1-6; D not resolved. The CDR3 covers 14 residues. V dropped 3 bases and J dropped 10 bases, with 13 bases sitting between them. Germline CDR1 and CDR2: SNHLY and FYNNEI. DNA of the CDR3: TGTGCCAGCAGTGATATCGGGGTAGTGTCACCCCTCCACTTT. This gives the protein CASSDIGVVSPLHF. Drawing the rest from reference TRBV2 and TRBJ1-6, the complete variable domain is EPEVTQTPSHQVTQMGQEVILRCVPISNHLYFYWYRQILGQKVEFLVSFYNNEISEKSEIFDDQFSVERPDGSNFTLKIRSTKLEDSAMYFCASSDIGVVSPLHFGNGTRLTVT.

There are a few counts of this clone. The gene calls are TRBV19 and TRBJ1-3; tentative D call: TRBD1 (6 bases). Germline V gene sequence: CDR1 LNHDA, CDR2 SQIVND (reference sequence). This CDR3 comprises 14 residues. V was shortened by 7 bases and J by 2 bases, with 12 bases between the two germline ends. CDR3 sequence reads: CASTLGGAGNTIYF. The DNA for the CDR3 is TGTGCCAGTACCCTAGGGGGGGCTGGAAACACCATATATTTT.

Turning to this clone: One end of the junction varies from germline; a read error may be responsible. The chain links TRBV7-7 to TRBJ2-1; 11 bases line up with TRBD2. This CDR3 is 15 amino acids long. Germline CDR1 is SSHAT and CDR2 is FNYEAQ (reference sequence). The CDR3 DNA reads as TGTGCTAGCAGCCCGAGTAGCGGGAGGGACAATGAGCAGTTCTTC. Protein: CASSPSSGRDNEQFF.

For the CDR3, the DNA is TGTGCCAGCAGCCCAGGGACTGGTGAAGCTTTCTTT. It encodes CASSPGTGEAFF. V gene TRBV7-9 combines with J gene TRBJ1-1; a possible D gene is TRBD1 (5 bases). The CDR3 is 12 amino acids. The V gene lost 5 bases and the J gene lost 7 bases, with 11 bases spanning the gap. In germline, CDR1 is SEHNR, CDR2 FQNEAQ (reference sequence).

The rearrangement links TRBV27 to TRBJ2-3; D remains ambiguous. Trimming removed 2 bases from V and 3 bases from J, with 6 bases in between. Germline CDR1 reads MNHEY; CDR2 reads SMNVEV (reference sequence). This CDR3 spans 13 amino acids. CDR3 amino acids: CASSLTATDTQYF. CDR3 sequence (DNA): TGTGCCAGCAGTTTAACAGCTACAGATACGCAGTATTTT.

This clone was seen a single time. The chain uses TRBV19 and TRBJ1-3, with D perhaps matching TRBD1 (6 bases). The CDR3 is 15 amino acids. Trimming took off 2 bases at V and 0 bases at J, with 8 bases between the two ends. Germline CDR1 is LNHDA and CDR2 is SQIVND (reference sequence). The CDR3 DNA sequence: TGTGCCAGTAGTATACGACAGGCCTCTGGAAACACCATATATTTT. Translated: CASSIRQASGNTIYF.

J is TRBJ2-2 and V is TRBV4-3, with a possible D match to TRBD2 (7 bases). The V gene's germline CDR1 is LGHNA and CDR2 YSLEER. With 4 bases removed from V and 1 base from J, the gap between germline ends came to 16 bases. The CDR3 runs 17 residues. The CDR3 DNA reads as TGCGCCAGCAGCCCGGGGGGCGGAGAGCTGAACACCGGGGAGCTGTTTTTT. Protein sequence: CASSPGGGELNTGELFF.

The chain employs TRBV25-1 and TRBJ2-7; 7 bases fit TRBD1. The CDR3 length is 15 residues. From germline, CDR1 is MGHDK and CDR2 SYGVNS. V gave up 0 bases and J gave up 2 bases; unmatched junction bases: 4. The CDR3 DNA reads as TGTGCCAGCAGTGAATATAGGGGGCCCACCTACGAGCAGTACTTC. Protein product: CASSEYRGPTYEQYF.

The gene calls are TRBV15 and TRBJ1-5; D ambiguous. CDR1 LNHNV and CDR2 YYDKDF come from the germline V gene (reference sequence). The CDR3 runs 15 residues. V was clipped by 3 bases and J by 3 bases, with 12 bases between them. The CDR3 reads CATSRSMSHNQPQHF. As DNA, the CDR3 is TGTGCCACCAGCAGGTCCATGTCCCACAATCAGCCCCAGCATTTT. Full variable domain (remainder filled in from reference TRBV15 and TRBJ1-5): DAMVIQNPRYQVTQFGKPVTLSCSQTLNHNVMYWYQQKSSQAPKLLFHYYDKDFNNEADTPDNFQSRRPNTSFCFLDIRSPGLGDTAMYLCATSRSMSHNQPQHFGDGTRLSIL.

The J gene is TRBJ1-6, the V gene TRBV6-5, with no clear D. The V gene lost 7 bases and the J gene lost 10 bases, with 20 bases spanning the gap. In germline, CDR1 is MNHEY, CDR2 SVGAGI. The CDR3 consists of 15 residues. CDR3 sequence: CASMRGWGIESPLHF. CDR3 nucleotide sequence: TGTGCCAGCATGAGAGGGTGGGGAATCGAGTCACCCCTCCACTTT.

The genes are TRBV6-6 and TRBJ1-1; 9 nucleotides agree with TRBD1. This CDR3 has 14 residues. Germline CDR1 reads MNHNY; CDR2 reads SVGAGI (reference sequence). After removal of 8 bases from V and 5 bases from J, the junction contained 9 bases not matched to a gene. CDR3 sequence reads: CASFLRDRDTEAFF. CDR3 nucleotides: TGTGCCAGCTTCCTCCGGGACAGGGATACTGAAGCTTTCTTT.